The clone carrying this T cell receptor beta chain was recorded a few times. Between the trimmed V and J ends, which lost 7 bases and 6 bases, there was a span of 24 bases. The CDR3 contains 17 residues. Germline lookup yields CDR1 SGHAT and CDR2 FQNNGV. This sample is drawn from a study of graft-versus-host responses after intestinal transplantation. Libraries were prepared by immunoSEQ multiplex PCR; TCRdb keeps only in-frame clonotypes and omits some of them. The sample carries about 10,000 clones, approximately 31% recorded once. The culture paired some 200,000 irradiated violet-dye-labeled stimulators with some 200,000 CFSE-labeled responders.

The sequences come from alloreactive CD4+ T cells from a mixed lymphocyte reaction culture, collected before transplantation. Subset noted: CFSE-low proliferating T cells sorted from roughly 6-day pre-transplant mixed lymphocyte reaction (GvH or HvG direction). This TCR derives from a human patient who was an organ donor for intestinal transplantation. The rearrangement uses TRBV11-2 and TRBJ2-2; possible D gene TRBD2, 5 bases. CDR3 protein: CASKRERRGLFAGELFF. CDR3 bases: TGTGCCAGCAAGAGGGAACGTCGGGGTTTGTTCGCCGGGGAGCTGTTTTTT.